Presented here are 17 T cell receptor beta chains from one specimen sequenced in a study of T cell responses to AZD1222 COVID-19 vaccine (dated by TCRdb to the early 2020s). The sample's time point, from its label and the paper: about 28 days (+/-7) after the second vaccine dose. The library relied on the immunoSEQ multiplex PCR assay. TCRdb mirrors the immuneACCESS table, restricted to in-frame sequences. Some clones are absent from its copies; in checked studies, under half trace to an unresolved V gene, and the reason for the others is unknown. Within this sample are approximately 82,000 clones, with 90% to 95% of them counted one time only. The ten largest clones capture roughly 3% of the sample. The sample consisted of peripheral blood, taken 28 days after the second AZD1222 dose. These receptors were obtained from an adult who received the AZD1222 COVID-19 vaccine.

This clone was picked up one time. The genes are TRBV7-3 and TRBJ2-3; TRBD2 might be the D (5 bases). The CDR3 spans 14 residues. Trimming removed 3 bases at V and 2 bases at J, with 9 bases between. Germline CDR1 is SGHTA and CDR2 is FQGTGA. For the CDR3, the DNA is TGTGCCAGCAGCTTGGGGAGCCACACAGATACGCAGTATTTT. It yields the protein CASSLGSHTDTQYF.

The chain carries TRBV2 and TRBJ1-2; no definite D call. Germline-derived CDR1 and CDR2 are SNHLY and FYNNEI. The CDR3 has 10 amino acids. Trimming cost V 6 bases and J 7 bases, with 6 bases left between them. This CDR3 is CASRGSGYTF. CDR3 DNA sequence: TGTGCCAGCAGGGGTTCTGGCTACACCTTC.

The gene calls are TRBV7-2 and TRBJ2-1; D gene unclear. CDR3 length: 12 residues. Germline V gene data show CDR1 as SGHTA and CDR2 as FQGNSA. V lost 5 bases and J lost 8, with 10 bases in between. The CDR3 coding sequence is TGTGCCAGCAGCCCGCGACGCTATGAGCAGTTCTTC. Residues: CASSPRRYEQFF.

This clone was observed a single time. The rearrangement uses TRBV6-5 and TRBJ1-4, with D uncertain. Germline CDR1 is MNHEY and CDR2 is SVGAGI. The CDR3 is 14 amino acids. V was cut by 0 bases and J by 7 bases, with 9 bases left in between. The CDR3 reads CASSYSGKSEKLFF. In nucleotides, the CDR3 is TGTGCCAGCAGTTACTCGGGAAAGAGTGAAAAACTGTTTTTT.

This chain joins TRBV5-1 and TRBJ1-5, with D unclear. The CDR3 runs to 15 residues. Per the germline V gene, CDR1 is SGHRS and CDR2 is YFSETQ. Trimming removed 0 bases at V and 3 bases at J, with 10 bases between. Here the CDR3 reads CASSLGVSNNQPQHF. CDR3 nucleotides: TGCGCCAGCAGCTTGGGAGTTTCGAACAATCAGCCCCAGCATTTT.

This chain connects TRBV7-9 to TRBJ1-1; TRBD1 agrees at 7 bases. CDR3 length: 14 residues. V was pared by 10 bases and J by 0 bases, with 8 bases of the junction left unmatched. Germline CDR1 is SEHNR and CDR2 is FQNEAQ (reference sequence). CDR3 region: CATRDSTMNTEAFF. DNA for the CDR3: TGTGCCACCCGGGACAGTACGATGAACACTGAAGCTTTCTTT.

This chain uses TRBV2 with TRBJ2-5; the D gene is possibly TRBD1 (5 bases). The CDR3 is 15 residues long. The germline V gene has CDR1 SNHLY and CDR2 FYNNEI. Trimming stripped 7 bases from V and 1 base from J, with 16 bases between. This chain's CDR3 is CASNFETDFQETQYF. The DNA of the CDR3 is TGTGCCAGCAATTTTGAGACAGACTTCCAAGAGACCCAGTACTTC.

The chain uses TRBV2 and TRBJ2-5; D is uncertain. The CDR3 covers 13 residues. Trimming cost V 4 bases and J 4 bases, with 10 bases left between them. Germline-derived CDR1 and CDR2 are SNHLY and FYNNEI. CDR3 sequence reads: CASSALRAETQYF. DNA of the CDR3: TGTGCCAGCAGTGCCCTAAGGGCAGAGACCCAGTACTTC.

V is TRBV7-9 and J is TRBJ1-4; D is undetermined. Germline-derived CDR1 and CDR2 are SEHNR and FQNEAQ (reference sequence). This CDR3 comprises 15 residues. Trimming took off 3 bases at V and 4 bases at J, with 12 bases between the two ends. DNA of the CDR3: TGTGCCAGCAGCTTTGCCACTGGCTTTAATGAAAAACTGTTTTTT. It specifies CASSFATGFNEKLFF.

The V call is TRBV9, the J call TRBJ1-1, with D perhaps TRBD1 (6 bases). Trimming left V 2 bases short and J 1 base short, with 9 bases between. The CDR3 covers 14 residues. Germline assignment: CDR1 SGDLS and CDR2 YYNGEE. The CDR3 DNA is TGTGCCAGCAGCGTGGGGACACCGAACACTGAAGCTTTCTTT. Its translation is CASSVGTPNTEAFF.

The chain uses TRBV13 and TRBJ2-3, with D possibly being TRBD2 (5 bases). CDR1 is PRHDT and CDR2 is FYEKMQ in the germline V gene (reference sequence). V was trimmed by 5 bases and J by 0 bases, leaving 15 bases between them. The CDR3 length is 16 residues. CDR3 sequence reads: CASSPYWTGSTDTQYF. In DNA form, the CDR3 reads TGTGCCAGCAGCCCCTACTGGACGGGAAGCACAGATACGCAGTATTTT.

This clone was detected once. The rearrangement uses TRBV18 and TRBJ1-4, with 7 positions matching TRBD1. Germline V lookup: CDR1 KGHSH, CDR2 LQKENI. The junction had 6 bases not matched to a gene; V was cut back by 6 bases and J by 2 bases. This CDR3 region has 15 residues. The CDR3 sequence: CASSHDRATNEKLFF. CDR3 coding DNA: TGTGCCAGCTCCCACGACAGGGCCACTAATGAAAAACTGTTTTTT. Supplemented by reference TRBV18 and TRBJ1-4, the full variable domain reads NAGVMQNPRHLVRRRGQEARLRCSPMKGHSHVYWYRQLPEEGLKFMVYLQKENIIDESGMPKERFSAEFPKEGPSILRIQQVVRGDSAAYFCASSHDRATNEKLFFGSGTQLSVL.

The V and J genes are TRBV9 and TRBJ2-7; 11 positions agree with TRBD1. Germline V gene lookup returns CDR1 SGDLS and CDR2 YYNGEE. The CDR3 sequence is 17 residues long. Trimming removed 2 bases from V and 5 bases from J; junction bases left unmatched: 12. The CDR3 loop is CASSVNPSGQGANEQYF. The CDR3 DNA reads as TGTGCCAGCAGCGTCAATCCCTCAGGACAGGGGGCTAACGAGCAGTACTTC.

This chain connects TRBV7-9 to TRBJ2-2; D unresolved. CDR3 length equals 14 residues. Germline values: CDR1 SEHNR, CDR2 FQNEAQ (reference sequence). V was trimmed by 3 bases and J by 1 base, leaving 6 bases between them. The CDR3 region has the DNA TGTGCCAGCAGCTTTAACCGGAACACCGGGGAGCTGTTTTTT. Its protein product is CASSFNRNTGELFF.

This chain links TRBV5-8 with TRBJ2-3; D is undetermined. This CDR3 contains 14 residues. Germline CDR1 SGHTS, CDR2 YDEGEE. Trimming cost V 1 base and J 6 bases, with 12 bases left between them. The CDR3 reads CASSLLAASDTQYF. CDR3 nucleotide sequence: TGTGCCAGCAGCTTGCTCGCGGCCTCGGATACGCAGTATTTT.

The V gene is TRBV2, the J gene TRBJ1-6; D might be TRBD1 (5 bases). Between the trimmed V and J ends, which lost 3 bases and 0 bases, there was a span of 9 bases. There are 16 residues in the CDR3. The germline V gene has CDR1 SNHLY and CDR2 FYNNEI. The CDR3 DNA follows: TGTGCCAGCAGTGATAACAGGAGCTCCTATAATTCACCCCTCCACTTT. The encoded protein is CASSDNRSSYNSPLHF.

This chain connects TRBV10-3 to TRBJ2-4, with D perhaps matching TRBD1 or TRBD2 (5 bases each). Germline loops: CDR1 ENHRY, CDR2 SYGVKD. The CDR3 sequence is 13 residues long. V lost 7 bases and J 4 bases, leaving 11 bases between the germline ends. The CDR3: CAITGTTKNIQYF. The DNA of the CDR3 is TGTGCCATCACCGGGACGACAAAAAACATTCAGTACTTC.